Described below is a single TCR beta chain sequence and its context. Its antigen target is currently unknown. No base quality values were provided; no much bigger clone lies one nucleotide off. The time point label here, explained by the study, means: sample taken at primary tumor resection. The donors were about 71 patients from the lung TRACERx cohort who had early-stage, untreated non-small cell lung cancer. For TCR sequencing, whole RNA was extracted from tumor and nontumor lung tissue, or from cryopreserved PBMC samples, and no cell sorting was done. A patient was chosen for TCR sequencing only when enough RNA was available from at least two tumor regions. Looking up the germline V gene (reference sequence) yields CDR1 PRHDT and CDR2 FYEKMQ. V loses 5 bases at its end and J loses 2 bases; junction bases beyond the gene matches: 8. Counted from cysteine to phenylalanine, this CDR3 has 16 amino acids. Only CDR3 DNA is held: 48 bases, read in frame from base 1.

The receptor library was made with 5' RACE. Instrument used: NextSeq 500. The TCR library protocol attached a unique molecular identifier to each TCR cDNA molecule to allow correction of PCR and sequencing errors. In the source study's methods: TCR identification, UMI-based error correction and CDR3 extraction were performed with Decombinator tools. TCRs above a frequency of 2 per 1,000, corresponding to the top 1% of the tumor frequency distribution, were defined as expanded. Renyi diversity was calculated using the R vegan package after each repertoire was subsampled 100 times to 5,000 TCRs. CDR3 similarity networks were constructed using string-kernel similarity of amino acid triplets, with links drawn between CDR3s whose pairwise similarity was above 0.82. The public reads were quality trimmed at Q25 with fastp and then assembled into clones with MiXCR by TCRdb, keeping productive beta chains. Rows with one shared CDR3 protein collapse into an entry with the most common genes and DNA. The authors' filters were not applied to this entry. For this sample there are just under 95,000 distinct CDR3 sequences; approximately 12% appear just once. Roughly 39% of the sample rests with the top ten.

The sample originates from a study of spatial heterogeneity in lung cancer (dated by TCRdb to between 2018 and 2021). For the study in its entirety: Beta-chain transcripts were consistently detected in greater numbers than alpha-chain transcripts, which likely reflects a higher abundance of beta-chain transcripts. Both alpha and beta chains were TCR-sequenced in about 240 tumor regions, fewer than 80 matched nontumor lung samples and roughly 50 PBMC samples obtained at surgery. In the raw uncorrected reads, each unique combination of TCR and UMI appeared more than ten times on average. The study linked features of the TCR repertoire to counts of nonsynonymous mutations, which were determined by whole-exome sequencing of tumor tissue. In non-small cell lung cancer, the study quantitatively compared TCR alpha and beta repertoires across several tumor regions, matched nontumor lung, and blood. Points the paper makes about the study in general: Confirming at a functional level the hypothesis that regional TCRs recognize regional mutations was considered to require additional single-cell paired TCR alpha and beta sequencing. Ubiquitous expanded tumor TCRs showed up in blood more often at tumor resection than at routine follow-up.

The rearranged segments are TRBV13 and TRBJ2-3; TRBD2 lines up with 9 middle nucleotides. The input for sequencing was PBMCs, taken at surgery. The sequence derives from a male donor with early-stage non-small cell lung cancer. The DNA sequence is given as TGTGCCAGCAGCCCTCGCCTAGCGGGGTTCACAGATACGCAGTATTTT. Its protein reads: CASSPRLAGFTDTQYF.